Listed below are T cell receptor beta chains from one sample, sequenced in a study of cytomegalovirus exposure and HLA in healthy donors. Sequencing used immunoSEQ multiplex PCR; TCRdb keeps in-frame clones, though not all of them. The top ten hold about 1.6% of the sample, which has around 110,000 clones, 60% to 85% seen once. What was sequenced was PBMCs. Source of these receptors: a young woman in good health and CMV-seronegative. The CDR3 runs from the conserved cysteine through the conserved F or W. Each record gives: J gene, D gene, V gene, CDR3 length, CDR3 protein. A D gene is named only where the DNA matches it firmly.

J: TRBJ2-7; D: .; V: TRBV5-1; length: 14; CDR3: CASSLGGFSYEQYF
J: TRBJ2-4; D: .; V: TRBV5-4; length: 13; CDR3: CASSLWSENIQYF
J: TRBJ2-3; D: .; V: TRBV30; length: 13; CDR3: CAQTDSKTDTQYF
J: TRBJ2-7; D: TRBD1; V: TRBV5-4; length: 15; CDR3: CASSRTGTGFYEQYF
J: TRBJ2-5; D: TRBD1; V: TRBV28; length: 16; CDR3: CASSRTGGGREETQYF
J: TRBJ2-1; D: TRBD1; V: TRBV9; length: 15; CDR3: CASSDPGTGWNEQFF
J: TRBJ1-4; D: TRBD1; V: TRBV4-1; length: 15; CDR3: CASSQGDRLNEKLFF
J: TRBJ2-5; D: .; V: TRBV2; length: 14; CDR3: CASSRGLSQETQYF
J: TRBJ2-3; D: .; V: TRBV7-9; length: 16; CDR3: CASSYSRDSGTDTQYF
J: TRBJ1-2; D: .; V: TRBV7-9; length: 12; CDR3: CASALRGGGYTF
J: TRBJ2-3; D: TRBD1; V: TRBV7-3; length: 15; CDR3: CASSPGQVRADTQYF
J: TRBJ1-5; D: .; V: TRBV27; length: 14; CDR3: CASQLQGGNQPQHF
J: TRBJ1-1; D: .; V: TRBV5-6; length: 15; CDR3: CASSLGEVMNTEAFF
J: TRBJ1-1; D: .; V: TRBV10-3; length: 16; CDR3: CAISEGRDRGYTEAFF
J: TRBJ1-2; D: TRBD1; V: TRBV4-1; length: 13; CDR3: CASSRDRVYGYTF
J: TRBJ2-1; D: .; V: TRBV2; length: 14; CDR3: CASSADSSYNEQFF
J: TRBJ1-1; D: .; V: TRBV4-1; length: 12; CDR3: CASRSGDTEAFF
J: TRBJ1-2; D: .; V: TRBV21-1; length: 13; CDR3: CASRWDIYYGYTF
J: TRBJ2-3; D: .; V: TRBV28; length: 14; CDR3: CASSQGLPGDTQYF
J: TRBJ2-7; D: TRBD1; V: TRBV6-5; length: 16; CDR3: CASSSDRGQHYYEQYF
J: TRBJ1-4; D: .; V: TRBV2; length: 15; CDR3: CASRGWQLDNEKLFF
J: TRBJ2-7; D: .; V: TRBV4-1; length: 16; CDR3: CASSKKVMGHSYEQYF
J: TRBJ2-1; D: .; V: TRBV30; length: 16; CDR3: CAWSVSGRGSYNEQFF
J: TRBJ1-1; D: .; V: TRBV6-5; length: 14; CDR3: CASSNSGKNTEAFF
J: TRBJ1-2; D: TRBD1; V: TRBV7-2; length: 19; CDR3: CASSLSLGGTGPRSYGYTF
J: TRBJ2-2; D: TRBD2; V: TRBV9; length: 16; CDR3: CASSGSGGLNTGELFF
J: TRBJ1-4; D: .; V: TRBV30; length: 15; CDR3: CAWAGPGRVGEKLFF
J: TRBJ2-7; D: .; V: TRBV19; length: 13; CDR3: CASSPGQFYEQYF
J: TRBJ2-1; D: TRBD1; V: TRBV6-5; length: 16; CDR3: CASSYAGTGVDNEQFF
J: TRBJ1-5; D: TRBD1; V: TRBV28; length: 14; CDR3: CASSLAGGVQPQHF
J: TRBJ2-1; D: .; V: TRBV4-1; length: 15; CDR3: CASSQVHYTNNEQFF
J: TRBJ1-4; D: .; V: TRBV5-1; length: 16; CDR3: CASSLAVQGTNEKLFF
J: TRBJ1-2; D: TRBD1; V: TRBV6-5; length: 14; CDR3: CASTPLGQGLGYTF
J: TRBJ2-3; D: TRBD2; V: TRBV4-1; length: 15; CDR3: CASSPRGAGGDTQYF
J: TRBJ1-1; D: .; V: TRBV30; length: 12; CDR3: CAWTPGGTEAFF
J: TRBJ2-1; D: TRBD1; V: TRBV5-1; length: 16; CDR3: CASSLWTGGKGNEQFF
J: TRBJ2-2; D: .; V: TRBV6-5; length: 15; CDR3: CASSSSRVNTGELFF
J: TRBJ1-2; D: TRBD1; V: TRBV6-1; length: 17; CDR3: CASSGGTGESFNYGYTF
J: TRBJ2-1; D: TRBD2; V: TRBV5-1; length: 15; CDR3: CASSSGGFSYNEQFF
J: TRBJ1-1; D: TRBD1; V: TRBV18; length: 15; CDR3: CASSPGDRRYTEAFF
J: TRBJ1-5; D: TRBD1; V: TRBV6-6; length: 16; CDR3: CASRSTGEYSNQPQHF
J: TRBJ1-3; D: TRBD1; V: TRBV4-1; length: 15; CDR3: CASSQGGTAGNTIYF